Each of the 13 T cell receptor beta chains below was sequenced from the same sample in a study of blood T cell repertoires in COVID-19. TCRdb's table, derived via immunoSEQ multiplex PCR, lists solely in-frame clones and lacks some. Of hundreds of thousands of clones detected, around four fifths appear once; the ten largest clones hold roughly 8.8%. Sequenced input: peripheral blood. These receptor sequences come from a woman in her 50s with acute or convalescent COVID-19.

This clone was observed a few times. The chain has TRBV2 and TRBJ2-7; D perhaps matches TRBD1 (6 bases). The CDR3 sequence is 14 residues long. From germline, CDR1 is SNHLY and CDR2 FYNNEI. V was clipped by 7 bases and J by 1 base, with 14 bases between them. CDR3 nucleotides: TGTGCCAGCACCAGGGGCATAAGTTCCTACGAGCAGTACTTC. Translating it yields CASTRGISSYEQYF.

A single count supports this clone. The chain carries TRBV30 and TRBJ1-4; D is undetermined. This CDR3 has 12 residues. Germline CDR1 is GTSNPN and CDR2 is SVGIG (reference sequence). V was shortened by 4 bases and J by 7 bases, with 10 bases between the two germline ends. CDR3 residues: CAWIGGGEKLFF. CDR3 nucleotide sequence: TGTGCCTGGATTGGAGGAGGTGAAAAACTGTTTTTT. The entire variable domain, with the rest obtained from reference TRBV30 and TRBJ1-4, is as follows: SQTIHQWPATLVQPVGSPLSLECTVEGTSNPNLYWYRQAAGRGLQLLFYSVGIGQISSEVPQNLSASRPQDRQFILSSKKLLLSDSGFYLCAWIGGGEKLFFGSGTQLSVL.

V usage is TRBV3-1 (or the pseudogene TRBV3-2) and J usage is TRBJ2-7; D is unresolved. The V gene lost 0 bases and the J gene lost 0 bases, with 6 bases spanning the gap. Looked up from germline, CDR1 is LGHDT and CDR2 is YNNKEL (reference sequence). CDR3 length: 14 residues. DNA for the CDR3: TGTGCCAGCAGCCAAGAGGGCACCTCCTACGAGCAGTACTTC. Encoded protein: CASSQEGTSYEQYF.

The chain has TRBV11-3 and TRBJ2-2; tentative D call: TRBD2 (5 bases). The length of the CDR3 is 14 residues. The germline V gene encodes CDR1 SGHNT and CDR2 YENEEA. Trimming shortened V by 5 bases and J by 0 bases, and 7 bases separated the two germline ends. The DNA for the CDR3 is TGTGCCAGCAGCAGCGGCGCGAACACCGGGGAGCTGTTTTTT. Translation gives CASSSGANTGELFF.

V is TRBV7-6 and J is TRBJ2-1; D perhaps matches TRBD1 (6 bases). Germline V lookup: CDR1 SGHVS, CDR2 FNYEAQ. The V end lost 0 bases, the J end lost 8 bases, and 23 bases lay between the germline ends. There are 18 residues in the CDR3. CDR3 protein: CASSLANRGRGVGYEQFF. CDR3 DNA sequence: TGTGCCAGCAGCTTAGCCAACCGCGGCAGGGGCGTGGGATATGAGCAGTTCTTC.

CDR3 in amino acids: CASSFIGGSTEAFF. CDR3 DNA: TGTGCCAGCAGTTTTATCGGGGGAAGCACTGAAGCTTTCTTT. V usage is TRBV28 and J usage is TRBJ1-1; TRBD1 might be the D (5 bases). Germline CDR1 MDHEN, CDR2 SYDVKM. The V end was cut by 3 bases, the J end by 4 bases, with 12 bases between. This CDR3 region has 14 residues. Drawing the rest from reference TRBV28 and TRBJ1-1, the complete variable domain is DVKVTQSSRYLVKRTGEKVFLECVQDMDHENMFWYRQDPGLGLRLIYFSYDVKMKEKGDIPEGYSVSREKKERFSLILESASTNQTSMYLCASSFIGGSTEAFFGQGTRLTVV.

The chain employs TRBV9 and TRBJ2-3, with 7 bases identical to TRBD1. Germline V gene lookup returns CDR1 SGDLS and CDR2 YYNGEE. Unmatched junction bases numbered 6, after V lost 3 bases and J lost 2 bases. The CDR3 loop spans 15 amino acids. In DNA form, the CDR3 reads TGTGCCAGCAGCGCTCGGGACAGCCACACAGATACGCAGTATTTT. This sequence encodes CASSARDSHTDTQYF.

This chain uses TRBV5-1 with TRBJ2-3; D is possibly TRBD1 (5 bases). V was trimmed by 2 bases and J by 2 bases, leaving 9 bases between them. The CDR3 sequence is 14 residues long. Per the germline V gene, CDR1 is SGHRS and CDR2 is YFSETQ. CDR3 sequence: CASSFTQVTDTQYF. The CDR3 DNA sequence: TGCGCCAGCAGCTTTACACAGGTCACAGATACGCAGTATTTT. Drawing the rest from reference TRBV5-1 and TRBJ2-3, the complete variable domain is KAGVTQTPRYLIKTRGQQVTLSCSPISGHRSVSWYQQTPGQGLQFLFEYFSETQRNKGNFPGRFSGRQFSNSRSEMNVSTLELGDSALYLCASSFTQVTDTQYFGPGTRLTVL.

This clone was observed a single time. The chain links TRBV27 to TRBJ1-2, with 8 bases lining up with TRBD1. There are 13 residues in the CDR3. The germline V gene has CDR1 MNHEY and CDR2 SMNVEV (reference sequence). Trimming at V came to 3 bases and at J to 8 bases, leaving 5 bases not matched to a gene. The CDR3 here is CASSLDRAVGYTF. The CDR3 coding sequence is TGTGCCAGCAGTTTGGACAGGGCCGTCGGCTACACCTTC.

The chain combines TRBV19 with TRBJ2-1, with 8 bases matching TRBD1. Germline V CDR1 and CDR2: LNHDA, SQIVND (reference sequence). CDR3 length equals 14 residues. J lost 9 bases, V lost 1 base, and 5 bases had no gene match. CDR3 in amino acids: CASSIGTGLAEQFF. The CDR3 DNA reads TGTGCCAGTAGTATAGGGACAGGGTTGGCTGAGCAGTTCTTC.

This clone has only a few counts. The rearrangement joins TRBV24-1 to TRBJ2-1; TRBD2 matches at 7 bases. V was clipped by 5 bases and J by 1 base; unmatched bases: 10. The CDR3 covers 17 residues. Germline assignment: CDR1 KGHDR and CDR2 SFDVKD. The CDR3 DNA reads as TGTGCCACCAGTGGGGGGGAGGGTTTTAGTTCCTACAATGAGCAGTTCTTC. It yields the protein CATSGGEGFSSYNEQFF.

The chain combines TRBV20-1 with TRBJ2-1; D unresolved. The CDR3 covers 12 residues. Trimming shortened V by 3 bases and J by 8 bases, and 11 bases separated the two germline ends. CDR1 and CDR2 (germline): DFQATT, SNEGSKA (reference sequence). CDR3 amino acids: CSASYKRHEQFF. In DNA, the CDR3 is TGCAGTGCTAGTTACAAACGCCATGAGCAGTTCTTC.

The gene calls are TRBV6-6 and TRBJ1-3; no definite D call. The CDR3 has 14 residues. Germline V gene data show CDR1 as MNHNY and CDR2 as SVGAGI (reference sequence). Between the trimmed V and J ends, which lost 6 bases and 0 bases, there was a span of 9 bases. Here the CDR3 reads CASRTGDSGNTIYF. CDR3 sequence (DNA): TGTGCCAGCAGGACGGGAGACTCTGGAAACACCATATATTTT.